Listed here are 28 T cell receptor beta chains from one sample, sequenced in a study of CD8+ T cells in alopecia areata. This sample's treatment: oral pan-JAK inhibitor, 5-10 mg twice daily. Reverse transcribed after extraction, RNA yielded cDNA as the sequencing template. TCRdb's table, derived via immunoSEQ multiplex PCR, lists solely in-frame clones and lacks some. The sample yields under 130,000 clones, around 84% seen once. Sample: CD8+ T cells sorted from blood, taken at approximately week 34, from a patient treated with tofacitinib. These TCRs come from a human donor with alopecia areata.

This clone was detected only once. This chain links TRBV9 with TRBJ2-3; 11 bases agree with TRBD1. In germline, CDR1 is SGDLS, CDR2 YYNGEE. The J segment lost 3 bases and the V segment lost 2 bases, leaving 2 bases of the junction unmatched. The CDR3 loop spans 15 amino acids. The CDR3 spells CASSVGQGGTDTQYF. The DNA of the CDR3 is TGTGCCAGCAGCGTGGGACAGGGGGGAACAGATACGCAGTATTTT. The complete variable domain, with remaining parts taken from reference TRBV9 and TRBJ2-3, reads DSGVTQTPKHLITATGQRVTLRCSPRSGDLSVYWYQQSLDQGLQFLIQYYNGEERAKGNILERFSAQQFPDLHSELNLSSLELGDSALYFCASSVGQGGTDTQYFGPGTRLTVL.

In its sample, this clone was seen once. This chain uses TRBV30 with TRBJ2-7; D call uncertain. V was cut by 3 bases and J by 3 bases, with 12 bases left in between. The germline CDR1 and CDR2 sequences are GTSNPN and SVGIG (reference sequence). This CDR3 comprises 13 residues. CDR3 nucleotides: TGTGCCTGGAGGACCCGACATGACTACGAGCAGTACTTC. Translating it yields CAWRTRHDYEQYF.

This clone occurred a few times. This chain connects TRBV19 to TRBJ1-1; D ambiguous. V gave up 5 bases and J gave up 4 bases, with 5 bases separating them. This CDR3 has 11 residues. Germline V CDR1 and CDR2: LNHDA, SQIVND (reference sequence). CDR3 region: CASSLFTEAFF. Here the CDR3 DNA reads TGTGCCAGTAGTCTATTCACTGAAGCTTTCTTT.

This clone was recorded a few times. This rearrangement joins TRBV29-1 to TRBJ2-7, with 9 bases identical to TRBD1. Germline lookup yields CDR1 SQVTM and CDR2 ANQGSEA. This CDR3 has 13 amino acids. After removal of 1 base from V and 5 bases from J, the junction contained 3 bases not matched to a gene. This CDR3 reads CSVEGDRVNEQYF. In DNA, the CDR3 is TGCAGCGTTGAAGGGGACAGGGTGAACGAGCAGTACTTC.

The chain is built from TRBV9 and TRBJ2-7; 9 nucleotides match TRBD2. The CDR3 has 14 residues. Unmatched junction bases numbered 6, after V lost 3 bases and J lost 5 bases. The germline V gene encodes CDR1 SGDLS and CDR2 YYNGEE. DNA of the CDR3: TGTGCCAGCAGCGCCGGGACTAGCTACGACGAGCAGTACTTC. Translating it yields CASSAGTSYDEQYF.

The J gene is TRBJ1-2, the V gene TRBV28, with 8 bases identical to TRBD1. The V segment lost 2 bases and the J segment 3 bases; nucleotides outside the gene matches: 8. This CDR3 has 16 residues. The germline gives CDR1 MDHEN, CDR2 SYDVKM. CDR3 nucleotide sequence: TGTGCCAGCAGTTTAAGGGGACAGGTATTACACTATGGCTACACCTTC. Translating gives CASSLRGQVLHYGYTF.

The gene calls are TRBV10-2 and TRBJ2-1; 7 bases line up with TRBD2. Germline CDR1 is WSHSY and CDR2 is SAAADI. V lost 8 bases and J lost 7; bases outside the gene matches: 5. The CDR3 totals 12 residues. CDR3 bases: TGCGCCAGCGGGCGGGGGATGAATGAGCAGTTCTTC. Its protein product is CASGRGMNEQFF.

This chain joins TRBV5-1 and TRBJ2-7, with 9 bases that match TRBD1. Germline V gene data show CDR1 as SGHRS and CDR2 as YFSETQ. Trimming took 4 bases from V and 1 from J; bases not matched to a gene: 3. The CDR3 runs 14 residues. The chain's CDR3 is CASSEGQGSYEQYF. The DNA for the CDR3 is TGCGCCAGCAGCGAGGGACAGGGTTCCTACGAGCAGTACTTC.

This rearrangement joins TRBV4-1 to TRBJ1-1, with a tentative D call TRBD1 (6 bases). V was pared by 7 bases and J by 0 bases, with 15 bases between. CDR3 length: 15 amino acids. CDR1 and CDR2 (germline): MGHRA, YSYEKL. The CDR3 DNA sequence: TGCGCCAGCAACACAAGGGGGGAGGTGAACACTGAAGCTTTCTTT. Encoded protein: CASNTRGEVNTEAFF.

The rearrangement uses TRBV6-5 and TRBJ2-4; the D is unclear. Trimming removed 5 bases from V and 9 bases from J, with 8 bases in between. The CDR3 runs 11 residues. Germline V gives CDR1 MNHEY, CDR2 SVGAGI. The CDR3 is CASSGGVIQYF. CDR3 bases: TGTGCCAGCAGTGGTGGCGTCATTCAGTACTTC.

The rearrangement uses TRBV9 and TRBJ1-1, with TRBD1 as a possible D gene (6 bases). The germline V and J ends were trimmed by 4 bases and 3 bases, with 13 bases remaining between them. Germline V gives CDR1 SGDLS, CDR2 YYNGEE. The CDR3 has 14 residues. CDR3 amino acids: CASSPTGMDTEAFF. Here the CDR3 DNA reads TGTGCCAGCAGCCCTACAGGGATGGACACTGAAGCTTTCTTT.

The CDR3, as DNA: TGTGCCAGCAGCCCAATCGGGGATGAGCAGTTCTTC. This gives the protein CASSPIGDEQFF. The J gene is TRBJ2-1, the V gene TRBV7-9; possible D gene TRBD2, 5 bases. V was trimmed by 5 bases and J by 8 bases, leaving 10 bases between them. This CDR3 has 12 amino acids. Germline assignment: CDR1 SEHNR and CDR2 FQNEAQ (reference sequence).

The J gene is TRBJ2-2, the V gene TRBV29-1; D not resolved. Germline loops: CDR1 SQVTM, CDR2 ANQGSEA. V shed 4 bases and J shed 1 base, with 4 bases lying between them. This CDR3 has 12 amino acids. CDR3 residues: CSVVLNTGELFF. In DNA form, the CDR3 reads TGCAGCGTTGTGTTGAACACCGGGGAGCTGTTTTTT.

The rearrangement links TRBV5-1 to TRBJ2-3, with D unclear. V lost 0 bases and J 2 bases, leaving 10 bases between the germline ends. The CDR3 is made up of 15 amino acids. The germline V gene has CDR1 SGHRS and CDR2 YFSETQ. As DNA, the CDR3 is TGCGCCAGCAGCTTGGGCAGCTACGACACAGATACGCAGTATTTT. Translation gives CASSLGSYDTDTQYF.

The table lists this clone with a count of one. The chain joins TRBV6-5 to TRBJ2-3, with D perhaps TRBD2 (6 bases). V was trimmed by 2 bases and J by 0 bases, leaving 9 bases between them. Per germline, CDR1 MNHEY and CDR2 SVGAGI. The length of the CDR3 is 15 residues. The CDR3 DNA reads as TGTGCCAGCAGTTACAAGGACTATAGCACAGATACGCAGTATTTT. Its translation: CASSYKDYSTDTQYF.

The V call is TRBV5-6, the J call TRBJ2-2, with D possibly matching TRBD1 (7 bases). Germline V lookup: CDR1 SGHDT, CDR2 YYEEEE. Between the trimmed V and J ends, which lost 0 bases and 5 bases, there was a span of 8 bases. CDR3 length equals 14 residues. The CDR3 is CASSLAGGTGELFF. The CDR3 coding sequence is TGTGCCAGCAGCTTGGCAGGGGGGACCGGGGAGCTGTTTTTT.

This chain joins TRBV5-1 and TRBJ2-7; D remains unclear. CDR1 and CDR2 from the germline V gene are SGHRS and YFSETQ. Trimming cost V 6 bases and J 2 bases, with 18 bases left between them. The length of the CDR3 is 15 residues. In DNA, the CDR3 is TGCGCCAGCACCAAGAACACTGACCGCCCCTACGAGCAGTACTTC. Translating it yields CASTKNTDRPYEQYF.

The V and J genes are TRBV4-1 and TRBJ2-7; D perhaps matches TRBD2 (6 bases). Trimming pared 1 base from V and 2 bases from J, leaving 15 bases between. Per germline, CDR1 MGHRA and CDR2 YSYEKL. The CDR3 is 16 residues long. This CDR3 reads CASSQVISGATYEQYF. CDR3 nucleotides: TGCGCCAGCAGCCAAGTTATTAGCGGAGCGACCTACGAGCAGTACTTC.

The chain recombines TRBV13 with TRBJ2-1; possibly TRBD2 for D (5 bases). The germline V and J ends were trimmed by 4 bases and 13 bases, with 17 bases remaining between them. This CDR3 has 13 residues. The V gene's germline CDR1 is PRHDT and CDR2 FYEKMQ (reference sequence). The CDR3, as DNA: TGTGCCAGCAGCTCTTCTCCCCCCCGGGGACAGTTCTTC. This codes for CASSSSPPRGQFF.

The chain uses TRBV29-1 and TRBJ1-1; possible D gene TRBD1, 5 bases. Germline values: CDR1 SQVTM, CDR2 ANQGSEA. The CDR3 is 11 amino acids. The V and J ends lost 1 base and 8 bases respectively, with 8 bases between them. CDR3 protein: CSVEVGGEAFF. The CDR3 DNA reads as TGCAGCGTTGAAGTGGGGGGAGAAGCTTTCTTT.

This chain uses TRBV6-1 with TRBJ1-5; D is unresolved. The CDR3 extends over 13 amino acids. Trimming took off 1 base at V and 5 bases at J, with 6 bases between the two ends. Germline V gene data show CDR1 as MNHNS and CDR2 as SASEGT. CDR3 DNA sequence: TGTGCCAGCAGTGAAGAGGTATATCAGCCCCAGCATTTT. It yields the protein CASSEEVYQPQHF.

This chain joins TRBV14 and TRBJ2-7; D call uncertain. The CDR3 runs 13 residues. V dropped 5 bases and J dropped 3 bases, with 11 bases sitting between them. Germline V gene sequence: CDR1 SGHDN, CDR2 FVKESK. The CDR3 is CASSNPGGYEQYF. In nucleotides, the CDR3 is TGTGCCAGCAGCAATCCCGGCGGCTACGAGCAGTACTTC.

CDR3 sequence: CASSQDRLMNTEAFF. DNA for the CDR3: TGCGCCAGCAGCCAAGACAGACTTATGAACACTGAAGCTTTCTTT. The chain joins TRBV4-1 to TRBJ1-1; the D is unclear. Germline values: CDR1 MGHRA, CDR2 YSYEKL. Trimming pared 0 bases from V and 0 bases from J, leaving 8 bases between. This CDR3 contains 15 residues.

This clone appeared a single time. Other DNA sequences in this specimen translate into the identical CDR3. This chain links TRBV4-1 with TRBJ1-1; D possibly corresponds to TRBD1 (5 bases). This CDR3 contains 15 residues. V was shortened by 3 bases and J by 4 bases, with 15 bases between the two germline ends. Germline loops: CDR1 MGHRA, CDR2 YSYEKL. The CDR3 DNA sequence: TGCGCCAGCAGCCAGGACAAGAGTATAGGCACTGAAGCTTTCTTT. It codes for CASSQDKSIGTEAFF.

The chain employs TRBV18 and TRBJ2-3; 7 nucleotides agree with TRBD2. The V gene end was trimmed by 4 bases and the J gene end by 5 bases; junction bases not matched to a gene: 9. CDR1 KGHSH and CDR2 LQKENI come from the germline V gene. CDR3 length: 15 residues. The CDR3 DNA reads as TGTGCCAGCTCACAGGTAGCGGGTCCAGGAGATACGCAGTATTTT. It is translated as CASSQVAGPGDTQYF.

The chain joins TRBV4-1 to TRBJ2-1, with a tentative D call TRBD2 (6 bases). Germline V gives CDR1 MGHRA, CDR2 YSYEKL. V lost 3 bases, J lost 5 bases, and 11 bases lay in between. This CDR3 has 14 amino acids. CDR3 bases: TGCGCCAGCAGCCAGGGGGTAGCGGACAATGAGCAGTTCTTC. Translating it yields CASSQGVADNEQFF.

The chain is built from TRBV9 and TRBJ1-1, with D tentatively TRBD1 (6 bases). V was clipped by 0 bases and J by 1 base, with 10 bases between them. The CDR3 spans 15 residues. Germline CDR1 and CDR2: SGDLS and YYNGEE. The CDR3 region is CASSVEGTQNTEAFF. The DNA of the CDR3 is TGTGCCAGCAGCGTAGAAGGGACACAGAACACTGAAGCTTTCTTT. The variable domain in full, with the rest retrieved from reference TRBV9 and TRBJ1-1, is DSGVTQTPKHLITATGQRVTLRCSPRSGDLSVYWYQQSLDQGLQFLIQYYNGEERAKGNILERFSAQQFPDLHSELNLSSLELGDSALYFCASSVEGTQNTEAFFGQGTRLTVV.

The rearrangement links TRBV9 to TRBJ2-7, with 7 bases matching TRBD1. Germline-derived CDR1 and CDR2 are SGDLS and YYNGEE. The CDR3 has 14 amino acids. The V and J ends lost 3 bases and 5 bases, in that order; junction bases with no gene match: 8. The CDR3 bases are TGTGCCAGCAGCGCGGGACAGTCGATCAACGAGCAGTACTTC. This encodes CASSAGQSINEQYF.